Below are 2 T cell receptor beta chains sequenced from a single sample in a study of monozygotic twins with inflammatory bowel disease. TCRdb reprocessed the 5' RACE reads; each CDR3 protein has one entry and no DNA is given. This table lists 90,000 to 110,000 distinct CDR3 sequences. The source material was blood. These receptor sequences come from a human donor with ulcerative colitis or Crohn's disease, or a healthy co-twin of an affected twin (not recorded which).

V is TRBV7-2 and J is TRBJ2-3; TCRdb indicates TRBD2, and absent DNA this call remains unverified. The CDR3 length is 14 residues. Germline V gene lookup returns CDR1 SGHTA and CDR2 FQGNSA. CDR3 protein: CASKRRGSSDTQYF.

The gene calls are TRBV5-1 and TRBJ2-1; TCRdb calls TRBD2, which cannot be checked without DNA. CDR1 is SGHRS, CDR2 YFSETQ, per germline. The CDR3 contains 15 residues. CDR3 sequence reads: CASRSSGLVVYEQFF. Together with reference TRBV5-1 and TRBJ2-1, the CDR3 gives the full variable domain: KAGVTQTPRYLIKTRGQQVTLSCSPISGHRSVSWYQQTPGQGLQFLFEYFSETQRNKGNFPGRFSGRQFSNSRSEMNVSTLELGDSALYLCASRSSGLVVYEQFFGPGTRLTVL.